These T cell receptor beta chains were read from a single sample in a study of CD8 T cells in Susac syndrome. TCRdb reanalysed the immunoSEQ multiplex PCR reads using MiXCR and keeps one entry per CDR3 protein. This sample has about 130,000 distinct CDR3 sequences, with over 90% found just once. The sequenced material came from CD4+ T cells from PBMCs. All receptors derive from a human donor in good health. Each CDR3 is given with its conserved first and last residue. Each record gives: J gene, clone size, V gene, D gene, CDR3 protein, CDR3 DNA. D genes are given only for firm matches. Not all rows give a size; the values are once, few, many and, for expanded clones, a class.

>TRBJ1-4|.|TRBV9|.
CASSVGRGSNEKLFF
TGTGCCAGCAGCGTAGGGCGGGGGTCTAATGAAAAACTGTTTTTT
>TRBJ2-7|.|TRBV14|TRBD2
CASSQAAGRPPYEQYF
TGTGCCAGCAGCCAAGCAGCCGGGAGGCCCCCCTACGAGCAGTACTTC
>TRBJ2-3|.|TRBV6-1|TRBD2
CASRTSGRVGTDTQYF
TGTGCCAGCAGAACTAGCGGGAGGGTGGGGACAGATACGCAGTATTTT
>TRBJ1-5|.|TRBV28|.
CASSFRALPQHF
TGTGCCAGCAGCTTCAGGGCGTTGCCCCAGCATTTT
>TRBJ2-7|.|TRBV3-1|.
CASSQKLGPSEQYF
TGTGCCAGCAGCCAAAAGCTCGGGCCGTCCGAGCAGTACTTC
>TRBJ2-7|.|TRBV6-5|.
CASSTGQGGGQYF
TGTGCCAGCAGTACCGGACAGGGCGGGGGGCAGTACTTC
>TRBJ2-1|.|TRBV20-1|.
CSALGLDNNEQFF
TGCAGTGCCCTGGGACTGGACAACAATGAGCAGTTCTTC
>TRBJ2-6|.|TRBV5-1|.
CATRFSGANVLTF
TGCGCCACCCGGTTCTCTGGGGCCAACGTCCTGACTTTC
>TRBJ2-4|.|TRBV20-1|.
CSALGRVAKNIQYF
TGCAGTGCCTTAGGGCGGGTAGCCAAAAACATTCAGTACTTC
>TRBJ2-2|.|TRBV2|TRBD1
CASRGGQGAVTGELFF
TGTGCCAGCAGAGGAGGCCAGGGGGCCGTGACCGGGGAGCTGTTTTTT
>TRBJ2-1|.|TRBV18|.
CASSPPSFDEQFF
TGTGCCAGCTCACCACCTTCCTTCGATGAGCAGTTCTTC
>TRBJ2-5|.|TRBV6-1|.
CASGPRRNGETQYF
TGTGCCAGCGGACCCCGGCGGAACGGCGAGACCCAGTACTTC
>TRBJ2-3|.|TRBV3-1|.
CASSQASFGQWIDTQYF
TGTGCCAGCAGCCAAGCATCGTTCGGACAGTGGATAGATACGCAGTATTTT
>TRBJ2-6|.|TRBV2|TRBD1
CATDRAGANVLTF
TGTGCCACTGACAGGGCTGGGGCCAACGTCCTGACTTTC
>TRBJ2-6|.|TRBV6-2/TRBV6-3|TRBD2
CASRREAGANVLTF
TGTGCCAGCCGCCGGGAGGCTGGGGCCAACGTCCTGACTTTC
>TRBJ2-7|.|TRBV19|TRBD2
CASSIGTSGYEQYF
TGTGCCAGTAGTATAGGAACTAGCGGTTACGAGCAGTACTTC
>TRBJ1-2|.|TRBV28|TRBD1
CASRGTGGSFGYTF
TGTGCCAGCAGGGGGACAGGGGGGAGCTTCGGCTACACCTTC
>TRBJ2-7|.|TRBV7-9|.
CASSLVADTSTPYEQYF
TGTGCCAGCAGCTTAGTCGCAGACACTTCTACTCCCTACGAGCAGTACTTC
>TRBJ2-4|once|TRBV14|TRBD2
CASSLTSGIAKNIQYF
TGTGCCAGCAGCCTCACTAGCGGCATAGCCAAAAACATTCAGTACTTC
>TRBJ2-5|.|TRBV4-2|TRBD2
CASSQAPLAGGPQETQYF
TGTGCCAGCAGCCAAGCCCCTCTAGCGGGAGGGCCCCAAGAGACCCAGTACTTC
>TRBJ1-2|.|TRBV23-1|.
CASSRLYGYTF
TGCGCCAGCAGCCGGTTATATGGCTACACCTTC
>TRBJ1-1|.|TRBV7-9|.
CASSSEGGHTEAFF
TGTGCCAGCAGCTCAGAGGGGGGGCACACTGAAGCTTTCTTT
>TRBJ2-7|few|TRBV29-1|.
CSGRRPGGYEQYF
TGCAGCGGACGTAGGCCTGGAGGCTACGAGCAGTACTTC
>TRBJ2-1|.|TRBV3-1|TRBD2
CASSLEGLALSYNEQFF
TGTGCCAGCAGCCTAGAGGGACTAGCGTTGTCCTACAATGAGCAGTTCTTC
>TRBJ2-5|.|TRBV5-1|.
CASSSLTGPQETQYF
TGCGCCAGCAGCAGTTTGACAGGCCCTCAAGAGACCCAGTACTTC
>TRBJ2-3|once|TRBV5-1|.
CASSSRSSADTQYF
TGCGCCAGCAGCTCCCGGAGCAGTGCAGATACGCAGTATTTT
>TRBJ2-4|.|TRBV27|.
CASSLQGVNIQYF
TGTGCCAGCAGTTTACAGGGAGTGAACATTCAGTACTTC
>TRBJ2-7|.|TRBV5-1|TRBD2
CASSLSSGSSYEQYF
TGCGCCAGCAGCTTGTCAAGCGGGAGCTCCTACGAGCAGTACTTC
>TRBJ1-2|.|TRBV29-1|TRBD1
CSVVTGGDGYTF
TGCAGCGTTGTGACAGGGGGAGATGGCTACACCTTC
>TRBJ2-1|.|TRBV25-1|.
CASSDQSSYNEQFF
TGTGCCAGCAGTGACCAAAGCTCCTACAATGAGCAGTTCTTC
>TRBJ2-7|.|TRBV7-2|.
CASIVGYEQYF
TGTGCCAGCATCGTCGGGTACGAGCAGTACTTC
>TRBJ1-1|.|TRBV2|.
CASSLIESLVAEAFF
TGTGCCAGCAGTTTAATAGAGTCCTTAGTGGCTGAAGCTTTCTTT
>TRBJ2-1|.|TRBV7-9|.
CASYRVPLDNEQFF
TGTGCCAGCTACCGGGTACCTCTGGACAATGAGCAGTTCTTC
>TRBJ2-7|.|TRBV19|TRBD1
CASSTRGTGRSYEQYF
TGTGCCAGTAGTACCAGGGGGACAGGGAGAAGCTACGAGCAGTACTTC
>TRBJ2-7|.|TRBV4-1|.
CASSPAPEFSYEQYF
TGCGCCAGCAGCCCAGCCCCAGAGTTCTCCTACGAGCAGTACTTC
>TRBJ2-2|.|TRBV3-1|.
CASSYLGSARANTGELFF
TGTGCCAGCAGCTACCTTGGGAGCGCCCGCGCGAACACCGGGGAGCTGTTTTTT
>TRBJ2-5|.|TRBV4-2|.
CASSQAVASAQETQYF
TGTGCCAGCAGCCAAGCCGTGGCTAGTGCACAAGAGACCCAGTACTTC
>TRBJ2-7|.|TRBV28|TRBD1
CASSPGQEYEQYF
TGTGCCAGCAGTCCGGGACAGGAATACGAGCAGTACTTC
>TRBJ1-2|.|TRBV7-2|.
CASSFRDGRGYTF
TGTGCCAGCAGCTTCCGGGACGGCCGGGGCTACACCTTC
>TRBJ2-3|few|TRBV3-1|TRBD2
CASSPGLAGGDTQYF
TGTGCCAGCAGCCCGGGACTAGCGGGAGGAGATACGCAGTATTTT
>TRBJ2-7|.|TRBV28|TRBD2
CASRTGLSPHEQYF
TGTGCCAGCAGAACGGGACTATCTCCCCACGAGCAGTACTTC
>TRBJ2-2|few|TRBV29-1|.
CSAGRTGELFF
TGCAGCGCTGGGAGGACCGGGGAGCTGTTTTTT
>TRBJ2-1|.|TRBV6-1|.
CASSEVGTVNEQFF
TGTGCCAGCAGTGAAGTCGGGACTGTCAATGAGCAGTTCTTC
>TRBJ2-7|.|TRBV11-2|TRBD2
CASSLRTGTSRSYEQYF
TGTGCCAGCAGCTTACGAACCGGGACTAGCAGATCCTACGAGCAGTACTTC
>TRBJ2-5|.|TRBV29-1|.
CSVGEKETQYF
TGCAGCGTGGGGGAGAAAGAGACCCAGTACTTC
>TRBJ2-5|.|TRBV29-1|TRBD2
CSVAWEGETQYF
TGCAGCGTTGCCTGGGAGGGGGAGACCCAGTACTTC
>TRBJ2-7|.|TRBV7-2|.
CASSLGGGASYEQYF
TGTGCCAGCAGCCTAGGAGGGGGCGCCTCCTACGAGCAGTACTTC
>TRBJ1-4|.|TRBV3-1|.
CASSQFGEKLFF
TGTGCCAGCAGCCAATTTGGAGAAAAACTGTTTTTT
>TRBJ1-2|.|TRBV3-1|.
CASSQGTIRDYGYTF
TGTGCCAGCAGCCAAGGAACGATACGTGACTATGGCTACACCTTC
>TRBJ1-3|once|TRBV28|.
CASSPISGNTIYF
TGTGCCAGCAGTCCGATCTCTGGAAACACCATATATTTT
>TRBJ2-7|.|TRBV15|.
CATSREPESTYEQYF
TGTGCCACCAGCAGAGAACCGGAATCTACCTACGAGCAGTACTTC
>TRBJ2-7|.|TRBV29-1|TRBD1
CSAGQGVGDEQYF
TGCAGCGCTGGACAGGGGGTGGGGGACGAGCAGTACTTC
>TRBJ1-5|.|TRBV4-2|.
CASSQEGDQPQHF
TGTGCCAGCAGCCAAGAAGGAGATCAGCCCCAGCATTTT
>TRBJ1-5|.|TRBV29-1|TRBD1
CSVADRGGQPQHF
TGCAGCGTTGCAGACAGGGGAGGCCAGCCCCAGCATTTT
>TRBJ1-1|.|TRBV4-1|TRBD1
CASSQGQGDNAEAFF
TGCGCCAGCAGCCAGGGACAGGGGGATAACGCTGAAGCTTTCTTT
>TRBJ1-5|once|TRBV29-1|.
CSVDTGWGQPQHF
TGCAGCGTTGACACAGGGTGGGGGCAGCCCCAGCATTTT
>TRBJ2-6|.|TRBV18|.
CASSPNGISGANVLTF
TGTGCCAGCTCACCGAACGGAATCTCTGGGGCCAACGTCCTGACTTTC
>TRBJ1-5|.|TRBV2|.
CASSPLFSNQPQHF
TGTGCCAGCAGTCCTCTTTTTAGCAATCAGCCCCAGCATTTT
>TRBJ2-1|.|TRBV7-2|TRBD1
CASSSRQGVYNEQFF
TGTGCCAGCAGCTCACGACAGGGGGTCTACAATGAGCAGTTCTTC
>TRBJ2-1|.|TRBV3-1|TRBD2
CASSRTSGRYGEQFF
TGTGCCAGCAGCCGGACTAGCGGGAGATACGGTGAGCAGTTCTTC